The 21 T cell receptor beta chains below were found in one sample sequenced in a study of human T cells and chemical hapten exposure. Sequencing started from total RNA isolated from unfractionated whole blood. TCRdb re-derived calls from the 5' RACE reads in MiXCR, one entry per CDR3 protein. The sample includes about 140,000 distinct CDR3 sequences, about 4.3% of them seen just once. Receptors originate from a female donor in good health.

The sample holds many counts of this clonotype. The V gene is TRBV24-1, the J gene TRBJ1-2, with 10 bases fitting TRBD1. The trim removed 2 bases at V and 2 bases at J, leaving 13 bases unmatched. CDR1 and CDR2 (germline): KGHDR, SFDVKD. The CDR3 covers 19 residues. CDR3 residues: CATSDSSGTGVPYNYGYTF. As DNA, the CDR3 is TGTGCCACCAGTGATTCCTCCGGGACAGGGGTCCCTTACAACTATGGCTACACCTTC.

The J gene is TRBJ2-3, the V gene TRBV5-1, with D possibly TRBD1 on 5 matching bases. Per the germline V gene, CDR1 is SGHRS and CDR2 is YFSETQ. Trimming took off 0 bases at V and 4 bases at J, with 15 bases between the two ends. The CDR3 spans 16 residues. DNA for the CDR3: TGCGCCAGCAGCTTGGCCCCTGTAGGGGTGCCAGATACGCAGTATTTT. It specifies CASSLAPVGVPDTQYF.

This clonotype was detected ten times or more. This chain links TRBV11-1 with TRBJ2-7, with 9 bases that match TRBD1. Germline CDR1 reads SGHAT; CDR2 reads FQDESV (reference sequence). The J segment lost 3 bases and the V segment lost 5 bases, leaving 8 bases of the junction unmatched. The CDR3 spans 15 residues. The CDR3 spells CASSLGTGIVYEQYF. The DNA of the CDR3 is TGTGCCAGCAGCCTAGGGACAGGGATAGTCTACGAGCAGTACTTC.

J is TRBJ1-5 and V is TRBV20-1, with D perhaps TRBD1 (5 bases). The V gene lost 3 bases and the J gene lost 7 bases, with 16 bases spanning the gap. CDR3 length equals 14 residues. CDR1 and CDR2 (germline): DFQATT, SNEGSKA (reference sequence). CDR3 coding DNA: TGCAGTGCTAGTCGACAGTGGTCCAGGCAGCCCCAGCATTTT. This sequence encodes CSASRQWSRQPQHF.

This clonotype occurred a few times. V gene TRBV6-1 combines with J gene TRBJ1-1, with 9 bases identical to TRBD1. Per germline, CDR1 MNHNS and CDR2 SASEGT. The CDR3 length is 14 residues. J gave up 5 bases and V 3 bases, and 4 bases lay outside the gene matches. In nucleotides, the CDR3 is TGTGCCAGCAGTGAGACAGGGGGTAAAACTGAAGCTTTCTTT. Protein: CASSETGGKTEAFF.

The CDR3 coding sequence is TGTGCCAGCAGTGGGGCCCCGACAGGGCTTTCCTACGAGCAGTACTTC. It translates to CASSGAPTGLSYEQYF. This chain uses TRBV6-5 with TRBJ2-7, with 7 nucleotides matching TRBD1. The trim removed 5 bases at V and 1 base at J, leaving 11 bases unmatched. Germline CDR1 and CDR2: MNHEY and SVGAGI. This CDR3 contains 16 residues.

This clonotype occurred a few times. This rearrangement joins TRBV4-3 to TRBJ2-7, with TRBD2 as a possible D gene (6 bases). The CDR3 runs 16 residues. V lost 3 bases and J 0 bases, leaving 15 bases between the germline ends. In germline, CDR1 is LGHNA, CDR2 YSLEER. CDR3 DNA sequence: TGCGCCAGCAGCCAGGGTACGGCGGGGTTCTCCTACGAGCAGTACTTC. The encoded protein is CASSQGTAGFSYEQYF.

In this sample, this clonotype turned up many times. The chain joins TRBV9 to TRBJ2-1; 9 bases are shared with TRBD2. The CDR3 has 17 amino acids. Germline V gives CDR1 SGDLS, CDR2 YYNGEE. V shed 2 bases and J 1 base; nucleotides not matched to a gene: 7. The DNA for the CDR3 is TGTGCCAGCAGCGTTCTTCCGGGACTAGCTTCCTACAATGAGCAGTTCTTC. This gives the protein CASSVLPGLASYNEQFF.

This clonotype was recorded at least ten times. The J gene is TRBJ1-4, the V gene TRBV6-5; tentative D call: TRBD1 (5 bases). Trimming left V 5 bases short and J 5 bases short, with 21 bases between. The germline gives CDR1 MNHEY, CDR2 SVGAGI. The CDR3 contains 17 residues. The CDR3 reads CASSPSFSGWGNEKLFF. Here the CDR3 DNA reads TGTGCCAGCAGTCCCTCCTTTTCAGGCTGGGGGAATGAAAAACTGTTTTTT.

This clonotype was counted ten times or more. This chain joins TRBV6-5 and TRBJ1-5; D perhaps matches TRBD1 (5 bases). In germline, CDR1 is MNHEY, CDR2 SVGAGI. V was cut by 5 bases and J by 10 bases, with 12 bases left in between. The CDR3 has 12 amino acids. The CDR3 coding sequence is TGTGCCAGCAGTATACTCGGGGGTCCCCAGCATTTT. Translating gives CASSILGGPQHF.

This clonotype was detected ten times or more. The V call is TRBV3-1, the J call TRBJ1-5; no reliable D call. The V and J ends lost 1 base and 9 bases respectively, with 7 bases between them. This CDR3 comprises 12 residues. Germline V lookup: CDR1 LGHDT, CDR2 YNNKEL (reference sequence). CDR3 amino acids: CASSQGEVPQHF. As DNA, the CDR3 is TGTGCCAGCAGCCAAGGAGAGGTGCCCCAGCATTTT.

This clonotype was seen many times. This rearrangement joins TRBV6-6 to TRBJ2-1; the D is unclear. The germline V gene has CDR1 MNHNY and CDR2 SVGAGI (reference sequence). Trimming removed 0 bases at V and 10 bases at J, with 16 bases between. This CDR3 spans 15 amino acids. The CDR3 loop is CASSYSPMRSPEQFF. CDR3 DNA sequence: TGTGCCAGCAGTTACTCGCCGATGAGGAGCCCCGAGCAGTTCTTC.

This clonotype was observed at least ten times. This sequence joins TRBV5-1 and TRBJ1-1; D possibly corresponds to TRBD1 (5 bases). The germline CDR1 and CDR2 sequences are SGHRS and YFSETQ. Between the trimmed V and J ends, which lost 0 bases and 7 bases, there was a span of 7 bases. The CDR3 sequence is 12 residues long. The CDR3 here is CASSLAQGEAFF. CDR3 nucleotide sequence: TGCGCCAGCAGCTTGGCTCAGGGTGAAGCTTTCTTT.

As for this clonotype: This may come from a read error, since a much larger clone is one base off. The rearrangement joins TRBV6-2 or TRBV6-3 to TRBJ2-3; 10 bases align to TRBD1. Germline V lookup: CDR1 MNHEY, CDR2 SVGEGT. The CDR3 runs 15 residues. V shed 5 bases and J 2 bases; nucleotides not matched to a gene: 4. The CDR3 DNA reads as TGTGCCAGCAGTCCCCGACAGGGGGCCACAGATACGCAGTATTTT. Translating it yields CASSPRQGATDTQYF.

CDR3 sequence reads: CASSTPAVSYNEQFF. The CDR3 DNA is TGTGCCAGTAGTACCCCAGCGGTCTCCTACAATGAGCAGTTCTTC. The gene calls are TRBV19 and TRBJ2-1, with a possible D match to TRBD2 (5 bases). Trimming took 4 bases from V and 0 from J, leaving 10 bases between them. In germline, CDR1 is LNHDA, CDR2 SQIVND (reference sequence). The CDR3 length is 15 residues.

The sample holds many counts of this clonotype. This chain joins TRBV7-2 and TRBJ2-7; the D gene could be TRBD1 or TRBD2 (6 bases each). V was shortened by 6 bases and J by 5 bases, with 11 bases between the two germline ends. CDR3 length: 12 residues. CDR1 SGHTA and CDR2 FQGNSA come from the germline V gene. The CDR3 region is CASRGAGHEQYF. CDR3 DNA: TGTGCCAGCAGGGGGGCGGGGCACGAGCAGTACTTC.

At least ten counts were recorded for this clonotype. V usage is TRBV9 and J usage is TRBJ2-7; D may correspond to TRBD1 or TRBD2 (7 bases each). The V end was cut by 4 bases, the J end by 0 bases, with 14 bases between. Germline-derived CDR1 and CDR2 are SGDLS and YYNGEE. The CDR3 spans 15 residues. Written as DNA, the CDR3 is TGTGCCAGCAGCTTCAGGGGGGGGAGCTCCTACGAGCAGTACTTC. It yields the protein CASSFRGGSSYEQYF.

This clonotype has a count of ten or more. The V and J genes are TRBV11-2 and TRBJ1-2; possible D gene TRBD1, 6 bases. Germline loops: CDR1 SGHAT, CDR2 FQNNGV. CDR3 length: 14 residues. V was cut by 3 bases and J by 5 bases, with 13 bases left in between. The CDR3 loop reads CASSLGAQWYGYTF. CDR3 coding DNA: TGTGCCAGCAGCTTGGGGGCCCAGTGGTATGGCTACACCTTC.

This clonotype appeared many times. The chain links TRBV5-1 to TRBJ2-3; possible D gene TRBD1, 6 bases. Germline loops: CDR1 SGHRS, CDR2 YFSETQ. V dropped 4 bases and J dropped 5 bases, with 14 bases sitting between them. The CDR3 is 14 amino acids. The CDR3 DNA sequence: TGCGCCAGCAGCGTACAGGAAGGGGGAGATACGCAGTATTTT. Translating it yields CASSVQEGGDTQYF.

The chain joins TRBV7-2 to TRBJ2-5; D possibly corresponds to TRBD1 (6 bases). This CDR3 has 18 amino acids. Trimming shortened V by 0 bases and J by 4 bases, and 21 bases separated the two germline ends. Germline V gene lookup returns CDR1 SGHTA and CDR2 FQGNSA. The CDR3 loop is CASSLAPNVGARRETQYF. The CDR3 coding sequence is TGTGCCAGCAGCTTAGCGCCCAACGTGGGGGCTCGGCGAGAGACCCAGTACTTC.

J is TRBJ1-1 and V is TRBV5-5; D gene unclear. V was cut by 4 bases and J by 8 bases, with 21 bases left in between. CDR3 length: 15 amino acids. CDR1 and CDR2 from the germline V gene are SGHKS and YYEKEE (reference sequence). DNA of the CDR3: TGTGCCAGCAGCCCCGGACGCGTAGACGGTGGGGAAGCTTTCTTT. It yields the protein CASSPGRVDGGEAFF.